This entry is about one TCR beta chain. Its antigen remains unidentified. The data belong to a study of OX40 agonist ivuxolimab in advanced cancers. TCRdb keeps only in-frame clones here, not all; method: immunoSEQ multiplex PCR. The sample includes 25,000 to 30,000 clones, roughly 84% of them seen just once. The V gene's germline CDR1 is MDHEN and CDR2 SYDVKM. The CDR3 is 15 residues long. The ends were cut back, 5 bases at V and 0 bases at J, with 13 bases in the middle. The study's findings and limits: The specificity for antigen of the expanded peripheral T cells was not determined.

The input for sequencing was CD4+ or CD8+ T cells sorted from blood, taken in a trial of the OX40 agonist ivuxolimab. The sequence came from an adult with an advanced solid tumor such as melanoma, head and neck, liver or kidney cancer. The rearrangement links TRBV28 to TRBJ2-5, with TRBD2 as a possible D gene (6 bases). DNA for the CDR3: TGTGCCAGCAGTCTCGGGGGAGGCGACCAAGAGACCCAGTACTTC. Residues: CASSLGGGDQETQYF.